These T cell receptor beta chains were read from a single sample in a study of CD8 T cells in Susac syndrome. TCRdb reanalysed the immunoSEQ multiplex PCR reads using MiXCR and keeps one entry per CDR3 protein. The table includes a few hundred thousand distinct CDR3 sequences, approximately 90% detected once. The source material was CD4+ T cells from PBMCs. These receptors all come from a human donor with multiple sclerosis. CDR3s leave out the opening cysteine and the closing phenylalanine or tryptophan. The order of the fields is V gene, J gene, CDR3 protein.

v_gene: TRBV2
j_gene: TRBJ2-7
CDR3aa: ASGGTGPY

v_gene: TRBV29-1
j_gene: TRBJ1-1
CDR3aa: SVVLVRSEAF

v_gene: TRBV20-1
j_gene: TRBJ1-3
CDR3aa: SAGQGRMNTIY

v_gene: TRBV3-1
j_gene: TRBJ2-7
CDR3aa: ASSQLAGPKLY

v_gene: TRBV24-1
j_gene: TRBJ1-5
CDR3aa: ATSDFSNQPQH

v_gene: TRBV6-1
j_gene: TRBJ2-7
CDR3aa: ASRASGIYEQY

v_gene: TRBV5-1
j_gene: TRBJ1-1
CDR3aa: ASSSSARAFGAF

v_gene: TRBV19
j_gene: TRBJ2-1
CDR3aa: ASSNRRTKGGEQF

v_gene: TRBV5-6
j_gene: TRBJ2-1
CDR3aa: ASSLATGGYNEQF

v_gene: TRBV7-9
j_gene: TRBJ1-2
CDR3aa: ASSLVRTNYGYT

v_gene: TRBV19
j_gene: TRBJ1-2
CDR3aa: ASSQDLVGGYT

v_gene: TRBV30
j_gene: TRBJ2-5
CDR3aa: AWSVTPQGTQY

v_gene: TRBV20-1
j_gene: TRBJ2-7
CDR3aa: SARSRGLAGYEQY

v_gene: TRBV5-1
j_gene: TRBJ2-3
CDR3aa: ASSQLTRDTQY

v_gene: TRBV6-6
j_gene: TRBJ1-5
CDR3aa: ASSSTLSNQPQH

v_gene: TRBV30
j_gene: TRBJ2-3
CDR3aa: AWSRGTQEDTQY

v_gene: TRBV11-2
j_gene: TRBJ2-7
CDR3aa: ASSWGQGTEVY

v_gene: TRBV9
j_gene: TRBJ1-3
CDR3aa: ASSVVGGGSGNTIY

v_gene: TRBV15
j_gene: TRBJ2-5
CDR3aa: ATRPGRLAQETQY

v_gene: TRBV2
j_gene: TRBJ2-3
CDR3aa: ASSQQGYTQY

v_gene: TRBV29-1
j_gene: TRBJ1-1
CDR3aa: SVVQARGTEAF

v_gene: TRBV28
j_gene: TRBJ1-1
CDR3aa: ATGVGGTTEAF

v_gene: TRBV12-5
j_gene: TRBJ1-5
CDR3aa: ASGSLWGTGTQPVGNQPQH

v_gene: TRBV7-2
j_gene: TRBJ1-4
CDR3aa: ASSLGDKLF

v_gene: TRBV9
j_gene: TRBJ2-1
CDR3aa: ASSPTQLAGGNEQF

v_gene: TRBV20-1
j_gene: TRBJ1-1
CDR3aa: SARPSTRGTNTEAF

v_gene: TRBV20-1
j_gene: TRBJ1-5
CDR3aa: SAPAADSNQPQH

v_gene: TRBV7-2
j_gene: TRBJ1-1
CDR3aa: ASSRDREAEAF

v_gene: TRBV9
j_gene: TRBJ2-7
CDR3aa: ASSVADPAALEQY

v_gene: TRBV3-1
j_gene: TRBJ2-1
CDR3aa: ASSPHTSGVREQF

v_gene: TRBV7-2
j_gene: TRBJ2-2
CDR3aa: ASSPGTGRTGELF

v_gene: TRBV5-1
j_gene: TRBJ2-3
CDR3aa: ASSGFAGTDTQY

v_gene: TRBV13
j_gene: TRBJ2-4
CDR3aa: ASSHITSGGIQY

v_gene: TRBV7-6
j_gene: TRBJ2-7
CDR3aa: ASSPRASYEQY

v_gene: TRBV12-3/TRBV12-4
j_gene: TRBJ2-2
CDR3aa: ASSSRDYRGGELF

v_gene: TRBV19
j_gene: TRBJ1-5
CDR3aa: ASSPHGYNQPQH